The 21 T cell receptor beta chains given below trace back to one sample, sequenced in a study of PD-L1 blockade in urothelial cancer. The time point here: pretreatment peripheral blood. Clones were sequenced by immunoSEQ multiplex PCR, and TCRdb holds only the in-frame ones, with some missing. The sample holds 90,000 or so clones, roughly 89% seen once. Material: PBMCs, obtained around atezolizumab (anti-PD-L1) treatment. These receptors originate from a man in his 60s with urothelial cancer.

This clone appeared once. The rearrangement joins TRBV19 to TRBJ2-1; 11 bases match TRBD2. Germline loops: CDR1 LNHDA, CDR2 SQIVND (reference sequence). V gave up 4 bases and J gave up 4 bases; unmatched junction bases: 3. The CDR3 totals 15 residues. CDR3 sequence reads: CASSTVAGGYNEQFF. In nucleotides, the CDR3 is TGTGCCAGTAGTACCGTAGCGGGGGGGTACAATGAGCAGTTCTTC.

This chain joins TRBV11-2 and TRBJ1-1; D uncertain. The V gene lost 5 bases and the J gene lost 2 bases, with 9 bases spanning the gap. Germline V lookup: CDR1 SGHAT, CDR2 FQNNGV. This CDR3 is built from 13 residues. In nucleotides, the CDR3 is TGTGCCAGCAGCCGGACTGTTAACACTGAAGCTTTCTTT. It encodes CASSRTVNTEAFF.

V usage is TRBV23-1 and J usage is TRBJ1-6, with 12 bases identical to TRBD1. TRBV23-1 is given ORF status, its function remaining uncertain. The CDR3 length is 13 residues. The trim removed 5 bases at V and 13 bases at J, leaving 3 bases unmatched. The CDR3 spells CASSGDRGHPLHF. As DNA, the CDR3 is TGCGCCAGCAGTGGGGACAGGGGGCACCCCCTCCACTTT.

The chain couples TRBV5-4 to TRBJ2-1; 11 bases fit TRBD2. CDR1 is SGHNT, CDR2 YYREEE, per germline (reference sequence). V dropped 0 bases and J dropped 9; count of bases not matched to a gene: 5. The CDR3 has 15 residues. The CDR3 sequence is CASSLGLAGPGEQFF. CDR3 nucleotides: TGTGCCAGCAGCTTGGGACTAGCGGGACCTGGTGAGCAGTTCTTC.

To note about this clone: At one of its ends the junction is not consistent with the germline gene, which may arise from a read error. The rearrangement links TRBV5-5 to TRBJ2-5, with D maybe TRBD2 (5 bases). The CDR3 length is 13 residues. Germline-derived CDR1 and CDR2 are SGHKS and YYEKEE (reference sequence). As DNA, the CDR3 is TGCGCCAGCAGCCACGACCCGGGGGAGACCCAGTACTTC. This sequence encodes CASSHDPGETQYF. The variable domain in full, with the rest retrieved from reference TRBV5-5 and TRBJ2-5, is DAGVTQSPTHLIKTRGQQVTLRCSPISGHKSVSWYQQVLGQGPQFIFQYYEKEERGRGNFPDRFSARQFPNYSSELNVNALLLGDSALYLCASSHDPGETQYFGPGTRLLVL.

This rearrangement joins TRBV6-1 to TRBJ1-4; D is possibly TRBD1 (6 bases). The CDR3 runs to 15 residues. V lost 3 bases, J lost 7 bases, and 15 bases lay in between. Germline V gene sequence: CDR1 MNHNS, CDR2 SASEGT. CDR3 residues: CASSERGGIGEKLFF. CDR3 nucleotides: TGTGCCAGCAGTGAGAGGGGGGGAATAGGTGAAAAACTGTTTTTT.

The chain uses TRBV7-2 and TRBJ2-2, with 10 bases that match TRBD2. Germline-derived CDR1 and CDR2 are SGHTA and FQGNSA. CDR3 size: 16 residues. The ends lost 5 bases at V and 2 bases at J; junction bases unmatched: 5. CDR3 sequence reads: CASSLVAGGNTGELFF. CDR3 bases: TGTGCCAGCAGCCTAGTAGCGGGAGGAAACACCGGGGAGCTGTTTTTT. The whole variable domain, remainder taken from reference TRBV7-2 and TRBJ2-2, is GAGVSQSPSNKVTEKGKDVELRCDPISGHTALYWYRQSLGQGLEFLIYFQGNSAPDKSGLPSDRFSAERTGGSVSTLTIQRTQQEDSAVYLCASSLVAGGNTGELFFGEGSRLTVL.

This clone was seen just once. The chain links TRBV7-2 to TRBJ2-5; TRBD2 agrees at 10 bases. Per germline, CDR1 SGHTA and CDR2 FQGNSA. The CDR3 length is 16 residues. The V and J ends lost 4 bases and 7 bases, in that order; junction bases with no gene match: 12. CDR3 amino acids: CASSSRGGERGGTQYF. Written as DNA, the CDR3 is TGTGCCAGCAGCTCCAGGGGAGGGGAGCGGGGGGGGACCCAGTACTTC. The variable domain in full, completed from reference TRBV7-2 and TRBJ2-5, reads GAGVSQSPSNKVTEKGKDVELRCDPISGHTALYWYRQSLGQGLEFLIYFQGNSAPDKSGLPSDRFSAERTGGSVSTLTIQRTQQEDSAVYLCASSSRGGERGGTQYFGPGTRLLVL.

This chain links TRBV28 with TRBJ2-4; the D is unclear. Germline V gives CDR1 MDHEN, CDR2 SYDVKM. The CDR3 runs to 13 residues. V was pared by 5 bases and J by 5 bases, with 10 bases between. The CDR3 reads CASSLGAENIQYF. The CDR3 DNA sequence: TGTGCCAGCAGTCTCGGCGCGGAAAACATTCAGTACTTC.

The chain is built from TRBV4-2 and TRBJ2-7; possibly TRBD1 for D (9 bases). The germline gives CDR1 LGHNA, CDR2 YNFKEQ. The V end lost 0 bases, the J end lost 3 bases, and 18 bases lay between the germline ends. This CDR3 contains 17 residues. CDR3: CASSQDTGGTGFYEQYF. CDR3 DNA sequence: TGTGCCAGCAGCCAAGATACGGGGGGGACAGGGTTCTACGAGCAGTACTTC.

V usage is TRBV30 and J usage is TRBJ2-6; D ambiguous. Germline V gene sequence: CDR1 GTSNPN, CDR2 SVGIG (reference sequence). The CDR3 runs 16 residues. V dropped 1 base and J dropped 0 bases, with 10 bases sitting between them. This CDR3 reads CAWSGTVFSGANVLTF. CDR3 bases: TGTGCCTGGAGTGGAACAGTTTTCTCTGGGGCCAACGTCCTGACTTTC.

The rearrangement joins TRBV7-2 to TRBJ2-7, with 7 bases aligning to TRBD2. CDR1 and CDR2 (germline): SGHTA, FQGNSA. V was pared by 4 bases and J by 0 bases, with 6 bases of the junction left unmatched. The CDR3 is made up of 15 amino acids. CDR3 coding DNA: TGTGCCAGCAGCTACCAAGCGGGGATCTCCTACGAGCAGTACTTC. Amino acid sequence: CASSYQAGISYEQYF.

The chain joins TRBV7-9 to TRBJ1-6, with D possibly matching TRBD1 (5 bases). V lost 7 bases and J 7 bases, leaving 23 bases between the germline ends. The CDR3 spans 17 residues. The germline CDR1 and CDR2 sequences are SEHNR and FQNEAQ (reference sequence). The CDR3 coding sequence is TGTGCCAGCAATCTTGGGACCGAGTGGAGGGAAAATTCACCCCTCCACTTT. It encodes CASNLGTEWRENSPLHF.

The rearrangement links TRBV10-2 to TRBJ2-3, with 8 positions matching TRBD1. The germline V gene encodes CDR1 WSHSY and CDR2 SAAADI. Unmatched junction bases numbered 6, after V lost 8 bases and J lost 2 bases. This CDR3 is 14 amino acids long. The CDR3 DNA sequence: TGCGCCAGCTCCTGGACAGGGCTCACAGATACGCAGTATTTT. Its protein product is CASSWTGLTDTQYF.

The chain uses TRBV15 and TRBJ2-7; 7 positions agree with TRBD2. CDR3 length: 16 residues. The V segment lost 3 bases and the J segment 1 base; nucleotides outside the gene matches: 9. Per the germline V gene, CDR1 is LNHNV and CDR2 is YYDKDF (reference sequence). CDR3 nucleotide sequence: TGTGCCACCAGCAGGGGAGGGAGTAGCGGTTCCTACGAGCAGTACTTC. It yields the protein CATSRGGSSGSYEQYF.

The chain couples TRBV6-1 to TRBJ2-7, with 10 positions matching TRBD2. Germline values: CDR1 MNHNS, CDR2 SASEGT. The J segment lost 6 bases and the V segment lost 6 bases, leaving 8 bases of the junction unmatched. The CDR3 consists of 14 residues. The CDR3 region is CASSHITSGAEQYF. The CDR3 nucleotides read TGTGCCAGCAGCCACATTACTAGCGGGGCCGAGCAGTACTTC.

The V call is TRBV27, the J call TRBJ2-5, with 9 bases identical to TRBD2. From germline, CDR1 is MNHEY and CDR2 SMNVEV (reference sequence). The V and J ends lost 5 bases and 5 bases, in that order; junction bases with no gene match: 9. This CDR3 has 15 amino acids. CDR3 in amino acids: CASSPGPAGGETQYF. The CDR3 coding sequence is TGTGCCAGCAGTCCCGGGCCGGCGGGAGGGGAGACCCAGTACTTC.

The CDR3 here is CASSLSSNEQFF. DNA of the CDR3: TGTGCCAGCAGCTTAAGCTCGAATGAGCAGTTCTTC. V and J are TRBV7-9 and TRBJ2-1; no definite D call. Germline V gene lookup returns CDR1 SEHNR and CDR2 FQNEAQ (reference sequence). This CDR3 contains 12 residues. V was clipped by 2 bases and J by 7 bases, with 6 bases between them.

The chain employs TRBV4-1 and TRBJ2-1; unclear D gene. CDR3 length: 15 amino acids. Germline V gene data show CDR1 as MGHRA and CDR2 as YSYEKL. V was cut by 1 base and J by 0 bases, with 7 bases left in between. CDR3 loop: CASSQGPSSYNEQFF. The CDR3 DNA is TGCGCCAGCAGCCAAGGTCCTAGCTCCTACAATGAGCAGTTCTTC.

V gene TRBV5-6 combines with J gene TRBJ2-2; 10 positions match TRBD2. The junction had 14 bases not matched to a gene; V was cut back by 4 bases and J by 5 bases. Germline V gives CDR1 SGHDT, CDR2 YYEEEE. The CDR3 length is 18 residues. The CDR3 nucleotides are TGTGCCAGCAGCGCCGGAGGTTTAGCGGGAGGTGGGACCGGGGAGCTGTTTTTT. Encoded protein: CASSAGGLAGGGTGELFF.

This rearrangement joins TRBV7-8 to TRBJ1-3, with D possibly matching TRBD1 (5 bases). V was shortened by 6 bases and J by 7 bases, with 16 bases between the two germline ends. Germline V CDR1 and CDR2: SGHVS, FQNEAQ. The CDR3 extends over 14 amino acids. The CDR3 spells CASSAVGGTNTIYF. The CDR3 bases are TGTGCCAGCAGTGCAGTCGGGGGTACGAACACCATATATTTT.